This TCR beta chain comes out of a study of cytomegalovirus exposure and HLA in healthy donors. The assay was immunoSEQ multiplex PCR, and TCRdb's table has in-frame clones only and misses some. The sample holds around 300,000 clones, roughly 88% seen once. V lost 1 base and J lost 2; bases outside the gene matches: 6. Germline V gene lookup returns CDR1 SGHAT and CDR2 FQNNGV. This CDR3 is built from 16 residues. This TCR derives from a man aged 25-45 years in good health and CMV-seronegative. The chain carries TRBV11-2 and TRBJ2-3; 7 bases agree with TRBD2. Sequencing was performed on PBMCs. In DNA, the CDR3 is TGTGCCAGCAGCTTAGGTCTGACTAGCCCCACAGATACGCAGTATTTT. Its protein product is CASSLGLTSPTDTQYF.